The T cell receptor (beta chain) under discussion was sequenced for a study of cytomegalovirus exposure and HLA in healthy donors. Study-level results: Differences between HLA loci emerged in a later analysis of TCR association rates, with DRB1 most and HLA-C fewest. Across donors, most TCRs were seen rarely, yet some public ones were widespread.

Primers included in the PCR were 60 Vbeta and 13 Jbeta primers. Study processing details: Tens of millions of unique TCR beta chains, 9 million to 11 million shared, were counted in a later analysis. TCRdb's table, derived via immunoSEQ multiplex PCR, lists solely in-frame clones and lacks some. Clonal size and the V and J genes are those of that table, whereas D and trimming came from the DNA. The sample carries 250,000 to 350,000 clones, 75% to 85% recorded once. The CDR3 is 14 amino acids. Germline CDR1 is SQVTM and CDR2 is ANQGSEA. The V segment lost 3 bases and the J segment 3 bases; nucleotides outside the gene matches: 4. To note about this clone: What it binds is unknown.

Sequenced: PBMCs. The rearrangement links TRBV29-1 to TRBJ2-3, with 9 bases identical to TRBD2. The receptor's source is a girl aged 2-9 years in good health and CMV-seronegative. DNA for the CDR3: TGCAGCGTTGAGGCTAGCGGGAAAACAGATACGCAGTATTTT. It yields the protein CSVEASGKTDTQYF.